The clone carrying this T cell receptor (beta chain) was observed a few times. This entry belongs to a study of T cells after yellow fever vaccination. TCRdb recomputed calls from the 5' RACE reads with MiXCR, one row per CDR3 protein. The sample has about 310,000 distinct CDR3 sequences; approximately 3.9% are singletons. This CDR3 is 16 amino acids long. The germline V gene encodes CDR1 MDHEN and CDR2 SYDVKM. V shed 5 bases and J shed 0 bases, with 14 bases lying between them. This TCR derives from a man younger than 30 who received the YFV17D yellow fever vaccine. The material was PBMCs, obtained on the day of the yellow fever booster vaccination. The chain joins TRBV28 to TRBJ2-4; the D gene could be TRBD1 or TRBD2 (5 bases each). CDR3 sequence (DNA): TGTGCCAGCAGTGAACCGGGACGCTTAGCCAAAAACATTCAGTACTTC. It is translated as CASSEPGRLAKNIQYF.